Included here is one TCR beta chain sequence, with context. The sample comes from a study of CD8+ T cells in alopecia areata. Study background: It was oral tofacitinib, at 5 to 10 mg twice daily, that treated patients received.

Sequencing used cDNA as its template, made by extracting RNA and reverse transcribing it. Assay: immunoSEQ multiplex PCR; the TCRdb copy retains only in-frame clones and omits some. The sample shows approximately 190,000 clones, 58% of them seen only once. As for treatment: oral pan-JAK inhibitor, 5-10 mg twice daily. Alopecia areata patients provided lesional scalp punch biopsies and peripheral blood. Trimming removed 5 bases from V and 0 bases from J, with 11 bases in between. This CDR3 spans 15 amino acids. Germline CDR1 SGHTA, CDR2 FQGNSA. The receptor comes from a human donor with alopecia areata. The sequenced sample was CD4+ T cells sorted from blood, obtained at week 24, from a patient treated with tofacitinib. The rearrangement uses TRBV7-2 and TRBJ1-3, with TRBD1 as a possible D gene (5 bases). The CDR3 DNA reads TGTGCCAGCAGCCCCCAGGGACGCTCTGGAAACACCATATATTTT. Translating it yields CASSPQGRSGNTIYF.